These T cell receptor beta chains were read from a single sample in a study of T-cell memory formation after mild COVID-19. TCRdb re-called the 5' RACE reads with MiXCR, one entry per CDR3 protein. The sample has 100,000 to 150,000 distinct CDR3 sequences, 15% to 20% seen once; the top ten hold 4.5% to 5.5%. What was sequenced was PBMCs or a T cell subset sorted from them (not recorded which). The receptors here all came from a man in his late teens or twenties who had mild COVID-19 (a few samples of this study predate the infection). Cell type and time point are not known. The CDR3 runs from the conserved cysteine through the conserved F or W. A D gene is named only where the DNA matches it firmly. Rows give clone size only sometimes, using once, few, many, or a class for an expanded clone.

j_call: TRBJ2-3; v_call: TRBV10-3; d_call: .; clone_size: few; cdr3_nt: TGTGCCATCAACCCCTCTAGCGCAGATACGCAGTATTTT; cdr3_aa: CAINPSSADTQYF
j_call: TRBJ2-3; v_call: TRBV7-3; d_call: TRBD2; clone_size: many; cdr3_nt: TGTGCCAGCAGCTCGCGACTAGCGGGGGACCGCACAGATACGCAGTATTTT; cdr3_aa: CASSSRLAGDRTDTQYF
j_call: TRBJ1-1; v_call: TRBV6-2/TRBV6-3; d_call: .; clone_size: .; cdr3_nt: TGTGCCAGCAGGCCCTCGGGGTCGAACACTGAAGCTTTCTTT; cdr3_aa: CASRPSGSNTEAFF
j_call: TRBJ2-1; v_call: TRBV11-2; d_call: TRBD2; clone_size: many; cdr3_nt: TGTGCCAGCAGCTTCGGACTAGCGGACTACAATGAGCAGTTCTTC; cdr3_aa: CASSFGLADYNEQFF
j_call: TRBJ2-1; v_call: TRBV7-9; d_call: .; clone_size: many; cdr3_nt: TGTGCCAGCAGCCCCACATCCCGGGGAGCTACCTACAATGAGCAGTTCTTC; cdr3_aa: CASSPTSRGATYNEQFF
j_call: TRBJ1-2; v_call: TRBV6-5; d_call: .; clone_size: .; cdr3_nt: TGTGCCAGCAGTTACTCTCAGACGCCCGCGGCAGACTATGGCTACACCTTC; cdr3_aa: CASSYSQTPAADYGYTF
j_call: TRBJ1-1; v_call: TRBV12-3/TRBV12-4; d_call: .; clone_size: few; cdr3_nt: TGTGCCAGCAGTGAGGGTAATTGGAACACTGAAGCTTTCTTT; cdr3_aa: CASSEGNWNTEAFF
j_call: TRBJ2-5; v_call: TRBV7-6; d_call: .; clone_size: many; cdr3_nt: TGTGCCAGCAGCTTAGTTGGGAGAGAGACCCAGTACTTC; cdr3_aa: CASSLVGRETQYF
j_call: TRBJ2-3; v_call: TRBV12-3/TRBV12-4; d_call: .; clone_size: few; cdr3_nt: TGTGCCAGCAGTTTAGGGGACCCAGGCACAGATACGCAGTATTTT; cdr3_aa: CASSLGDPGTDTQYF
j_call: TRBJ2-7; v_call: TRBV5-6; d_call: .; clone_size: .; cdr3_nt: TGTGCCAGCAGCTTCTTCCGGGCCCTCTCCTACGAGCAGTACTTC; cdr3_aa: CASSFFRALSYEQYF
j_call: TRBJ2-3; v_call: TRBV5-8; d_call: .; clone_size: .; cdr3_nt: TGTGCCAGCAGCTTGACGACAACGTCCGCCGATACGCAGTATTTT; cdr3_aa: CASSLTTTSADTQYF
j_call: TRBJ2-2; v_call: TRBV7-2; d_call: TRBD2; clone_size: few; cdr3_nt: TGTGCCAGCAGCTCCGGGGGGGACACCGGGGAGCTGTTTTTT; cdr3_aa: CASSSGGDTGELFF
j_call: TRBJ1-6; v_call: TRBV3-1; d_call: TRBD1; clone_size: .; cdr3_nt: TGTGCCAGCAGCCAAGGCCCAGGGGGCGAGTCACCCCTCCACTTT; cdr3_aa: CASSQGPGGESPLHF
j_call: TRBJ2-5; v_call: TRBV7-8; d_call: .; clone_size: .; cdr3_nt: TGTGCCAGCAGTCGACCCGGGACTTTTGAGACCCAGTACTTC; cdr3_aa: CASSRPGTFETQYF
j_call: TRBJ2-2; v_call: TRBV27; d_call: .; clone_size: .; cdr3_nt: TGTGCCAGCAGTTTAAGATCATCCGGGGAGCTGTTTTTT; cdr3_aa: CASSLRSSGELFF
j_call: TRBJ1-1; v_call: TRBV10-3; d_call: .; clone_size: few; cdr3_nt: TGTGCCAGTAATGACAACCTGAACACTGAAGCTTTCTTT; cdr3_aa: CASNDNLNTEAFF
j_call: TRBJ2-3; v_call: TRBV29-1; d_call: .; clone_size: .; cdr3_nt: TGCAGCGTTGAGTGGGGCCCGCAGTATTTT; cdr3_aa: CSVEWGPQYF
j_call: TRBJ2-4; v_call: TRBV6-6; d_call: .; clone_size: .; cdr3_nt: TGTGCCAGCAGTTACTCGGAGTTTAGGGCCAAAAACATTCAGTACTTC; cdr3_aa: CASSYSEFRAKNIQYF